Described below is a single T cell receptor beta chain sequence and its context. The data originate from a study of CD8 T cells in Susac syndrome. RNA totalling roughly 0.45 to 1 ug underwent reverse transcription with random hexamers. It was immunoSEQ multiplex PCR that amplified TCR beta CDR3 across 54 Vbeta and 13 Jbeta. MiXCR was run by TCRdb on the immunoSEQ multiplex PCR reads, yielding one entry per CDR3 protein. Here the sample spans about 76,000 distinct CDR3 sequences, about 91% being singletons. The CDR3 spans 11 residues. V was trimmed by 4 bases and J by 10 bases, leaving 9 bases between them. CDR1 and CDR2 from the germline V gene are PRHDT and FYEKMQ (reference sequence). TCR beta from blood CD8+ and CD4+ T cells was sequenced.

The sample was CD8+ T cells from PBMCs. This receptor was taken from a human donor with multiple sclerosis. This sequence joins TRBV13 and TRBJ2-3; the D is unclear. Here the CDR3 DNA reads TGTGCCAGCAGCTACGAGAACGCGCAGTATTTT. It encodes CASSYENAQYF.